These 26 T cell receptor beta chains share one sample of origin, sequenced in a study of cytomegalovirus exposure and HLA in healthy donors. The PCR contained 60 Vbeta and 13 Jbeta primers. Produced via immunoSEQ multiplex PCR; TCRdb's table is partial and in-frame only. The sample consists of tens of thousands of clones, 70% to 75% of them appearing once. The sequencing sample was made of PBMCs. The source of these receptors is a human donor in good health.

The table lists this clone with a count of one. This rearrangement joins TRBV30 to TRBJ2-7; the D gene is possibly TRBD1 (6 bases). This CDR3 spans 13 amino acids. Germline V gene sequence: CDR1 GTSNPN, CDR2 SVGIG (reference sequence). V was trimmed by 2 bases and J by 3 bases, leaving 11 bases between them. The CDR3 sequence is CAWSSSTGYEQYF. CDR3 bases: TGTGCCTGGAGTTCTTCGACAGGCTACGAGCAGTACTTC.

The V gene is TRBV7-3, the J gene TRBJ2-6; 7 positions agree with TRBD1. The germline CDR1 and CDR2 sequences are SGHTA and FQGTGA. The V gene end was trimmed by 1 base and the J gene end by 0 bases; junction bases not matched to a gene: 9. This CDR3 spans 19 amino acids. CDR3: CASSLMARDSRSGANVLTF. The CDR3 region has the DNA TGTGCCAGCAGCTTAATGGCCCGGGACAGTCGCTCTGGGGCCAACGTCCTGACTTTC.

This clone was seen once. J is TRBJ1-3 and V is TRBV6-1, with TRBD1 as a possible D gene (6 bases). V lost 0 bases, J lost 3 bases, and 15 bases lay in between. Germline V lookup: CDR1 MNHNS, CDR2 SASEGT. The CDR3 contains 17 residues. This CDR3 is CASSEALGGGFGNTIYF. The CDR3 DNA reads TGTGCCAGCAGTGAAGCGCTGGGAGGGGGTTTTGGAAACACCATATATTTT.

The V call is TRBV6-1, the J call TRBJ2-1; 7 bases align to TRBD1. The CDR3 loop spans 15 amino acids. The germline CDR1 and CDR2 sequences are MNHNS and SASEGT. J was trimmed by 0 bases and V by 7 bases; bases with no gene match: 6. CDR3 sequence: CASTQGDGSYNEQFF. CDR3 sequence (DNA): TGTGCCAGCACTCAGGGGGACGGCTCCTACAATGAGCAGTTCTTC.

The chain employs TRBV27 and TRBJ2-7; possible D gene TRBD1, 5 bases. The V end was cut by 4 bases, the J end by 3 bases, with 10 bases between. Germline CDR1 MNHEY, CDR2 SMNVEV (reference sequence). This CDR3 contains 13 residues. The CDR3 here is CASSSTANYEQYF. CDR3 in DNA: TGTGCCAGCAGTTCGACAGCTAACTACGAGCAGTACTTC.

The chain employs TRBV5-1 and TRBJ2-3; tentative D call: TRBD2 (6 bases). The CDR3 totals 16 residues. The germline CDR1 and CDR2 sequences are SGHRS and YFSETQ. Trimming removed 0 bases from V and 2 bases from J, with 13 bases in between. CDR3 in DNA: TGCGCCAGCAGCTTGGGTTTAGCGGATTACACAGATACGCAGTATTTT. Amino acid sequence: CASSLGLADYTDTQYF.

CDR3 DNA: TGTGCCAGCAGTTTTGGACAGGGATGGGGGGAAAAACTGTTTTTT. It codes for CASSFGQGWGEKLFF. The rearrangement links TRBV28 to TRBJ1-4; 8 bases are a match to TRBD1. The V and J ends lost 3 bases and 8 bases, in that order; junction bases with no gene match: 8. This CDR3 spans 15 amino acids. CDR1 is MDHEN and CDR2 is SYDVKM in the germline V gene.

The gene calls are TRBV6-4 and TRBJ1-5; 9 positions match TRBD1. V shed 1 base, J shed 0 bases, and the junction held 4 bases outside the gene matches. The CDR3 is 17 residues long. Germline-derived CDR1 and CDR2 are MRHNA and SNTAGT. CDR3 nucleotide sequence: TGTGCCAGCAGTGACTTACAGGGGGCTGATAGCAATCAGCCCCAGCATTTT. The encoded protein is CASSDLQGADSNQPQHF.

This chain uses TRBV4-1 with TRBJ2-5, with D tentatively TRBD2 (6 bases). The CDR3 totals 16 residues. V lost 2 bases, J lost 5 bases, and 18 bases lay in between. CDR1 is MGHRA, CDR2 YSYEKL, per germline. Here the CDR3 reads CASSQSAEGRKETQYF. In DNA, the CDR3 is TGCGCCAGCAGCCAAAGTGCGGAGGGAAGGAAGGAGACCCAGTACTTC.

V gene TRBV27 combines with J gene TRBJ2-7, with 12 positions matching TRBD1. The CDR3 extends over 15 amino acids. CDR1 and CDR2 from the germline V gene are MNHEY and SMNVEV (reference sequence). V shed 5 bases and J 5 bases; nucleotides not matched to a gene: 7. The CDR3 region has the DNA TGTGCCAGCAGTACACCGGGACAGGGGGCCCACGAGCAGTACTTC. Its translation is CASSTPGQGAHEQYF.

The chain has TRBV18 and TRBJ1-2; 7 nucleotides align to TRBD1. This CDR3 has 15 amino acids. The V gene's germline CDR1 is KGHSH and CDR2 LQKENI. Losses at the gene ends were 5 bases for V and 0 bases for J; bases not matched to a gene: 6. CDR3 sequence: CASSSDRATNYGYTF. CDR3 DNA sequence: TGTGCCAGCTCATCAGACAGGGCAACTAACTATGGCTACACCTTC.

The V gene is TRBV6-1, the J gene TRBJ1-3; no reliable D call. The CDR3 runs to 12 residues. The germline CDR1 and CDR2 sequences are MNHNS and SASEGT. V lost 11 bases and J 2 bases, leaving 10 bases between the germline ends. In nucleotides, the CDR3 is TGTGCCGCGGGTGCCCCTGGAAACACCATATATTTT. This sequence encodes CAAGAPGNTIYF.

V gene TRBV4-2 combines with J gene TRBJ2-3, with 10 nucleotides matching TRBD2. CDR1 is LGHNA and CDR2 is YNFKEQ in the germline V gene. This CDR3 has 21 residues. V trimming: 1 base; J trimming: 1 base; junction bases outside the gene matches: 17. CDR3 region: CASSQGVWTSGHSDRTDTQYF. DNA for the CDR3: TGTGCCAGCAGCCAAGGAGTCTGGACTAGCGGACACTCTGACCGCACAGATACGCAGTATTTT.

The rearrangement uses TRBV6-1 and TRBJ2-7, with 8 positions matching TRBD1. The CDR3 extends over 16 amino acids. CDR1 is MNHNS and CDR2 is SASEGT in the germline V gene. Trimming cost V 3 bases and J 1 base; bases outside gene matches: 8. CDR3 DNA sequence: TGTGCCAGCAGTGACGCTCCGGGACAGGATTCCTACGAGCAGTACTTC. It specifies CASSDAPGQDSYEQYF.

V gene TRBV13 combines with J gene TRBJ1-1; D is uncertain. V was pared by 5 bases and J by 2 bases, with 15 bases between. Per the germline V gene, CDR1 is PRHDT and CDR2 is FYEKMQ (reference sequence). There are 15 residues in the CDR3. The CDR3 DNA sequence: TGTGCCAGCAGCGCCGATGAGGAGGCCAACACTGAAGCTTTCTTT. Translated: CASSADEEANTEAFF.

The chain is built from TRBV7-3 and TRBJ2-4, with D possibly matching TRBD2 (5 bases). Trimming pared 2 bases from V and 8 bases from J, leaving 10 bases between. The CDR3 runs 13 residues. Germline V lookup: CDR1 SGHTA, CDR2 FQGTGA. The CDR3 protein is CASSLGVEDIQYF. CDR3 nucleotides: TGTGCCAGCAGCTTAGGAGTGGAGGACATTCAGTACTTC.

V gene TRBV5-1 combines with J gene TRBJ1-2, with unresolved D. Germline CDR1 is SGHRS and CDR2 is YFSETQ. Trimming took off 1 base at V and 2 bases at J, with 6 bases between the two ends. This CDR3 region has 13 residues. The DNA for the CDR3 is TGCGCCAGCAGCTTGAAGGAGAACTATGGCTACACCTTC. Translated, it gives CASSLKENYGYTF.

CDR3 in amino acids: CASSRLQASTEAFF. The DNA of the CDR3 is TGTGCCAGTAGCCGATTACAGGCGTCCACTGAAGCTTTCTTT. This chain uses TRBV19 with TRBJ1-1; D is perhaps TRBD1 (5 bases). Germline V CDR1 and CDR2: LNHDA, SQIVND (reference sequence). The CDR3 extends over 14 amino acids. The V and J ends lost 6 bases and 4 bases respectively, with 15 bases between them. Supplemented by reference TRBV19 and TRBJ1-1, the full variable domain reads DGGITQSPKYLFRKEGQNVTLSCEQNLNHDAMYWYRQDPGQGLRLIYYSQIVNDFQKGDIAEGYSVSREKKESFPLTVTSAQKNPTAFYLCASSRLQASTEAFFGQGTRLTVV.

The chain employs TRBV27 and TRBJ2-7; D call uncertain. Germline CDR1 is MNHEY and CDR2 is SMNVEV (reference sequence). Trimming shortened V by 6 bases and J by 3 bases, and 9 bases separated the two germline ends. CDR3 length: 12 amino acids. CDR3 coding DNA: TGTGCCAGCAGCCCCTACGGCTACGAGCAGTACTTC. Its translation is CASSPYGYEQYF.

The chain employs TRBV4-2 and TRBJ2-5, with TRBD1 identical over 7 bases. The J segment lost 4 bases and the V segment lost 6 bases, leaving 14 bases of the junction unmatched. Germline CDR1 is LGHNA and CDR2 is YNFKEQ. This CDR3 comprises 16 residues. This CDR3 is CASSPQTGELGETQYF. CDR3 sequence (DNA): TGTGCCAGCAGTCCACAAACAGGGGAGCTTGGAGAGACCCAGTACTTC.

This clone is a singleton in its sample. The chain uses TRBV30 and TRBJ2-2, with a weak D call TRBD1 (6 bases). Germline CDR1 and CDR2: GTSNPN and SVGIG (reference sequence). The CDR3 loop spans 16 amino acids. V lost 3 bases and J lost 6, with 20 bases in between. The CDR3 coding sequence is TGTGCCTGGAGCCATCGGCAGGGGTATGGGTCCGGGGAGCTGTTTTTT. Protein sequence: CAWSHRQGYGSGELFF.

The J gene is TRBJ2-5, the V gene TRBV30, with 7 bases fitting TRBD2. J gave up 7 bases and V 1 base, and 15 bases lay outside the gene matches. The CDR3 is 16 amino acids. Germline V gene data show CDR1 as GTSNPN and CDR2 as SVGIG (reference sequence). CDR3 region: CAWSEERDDPGGTQYF. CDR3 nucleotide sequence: TGTGCCTGGAGTGAGGAGAGGGATGACCCGGGGGGGACCCAGTACTTC.

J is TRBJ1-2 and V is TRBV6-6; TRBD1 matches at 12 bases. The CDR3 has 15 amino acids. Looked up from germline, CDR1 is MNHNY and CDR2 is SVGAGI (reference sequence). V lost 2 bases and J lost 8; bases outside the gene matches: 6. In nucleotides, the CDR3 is TGTGCCAGCAGTTACGCGACTGGGACAGGGGGCGGCTACACCTTC. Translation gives CASSYATGTGGGYTF.

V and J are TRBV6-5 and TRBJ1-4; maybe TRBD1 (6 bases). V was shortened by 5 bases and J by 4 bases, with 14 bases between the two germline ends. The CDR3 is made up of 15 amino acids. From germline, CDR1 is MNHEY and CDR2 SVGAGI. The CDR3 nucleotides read TGTGCCAGCAGTAAAGAGGGGGTGAATAATGAAAAACTGTTTTTT. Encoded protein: CASSKEGVNNEKLFF.

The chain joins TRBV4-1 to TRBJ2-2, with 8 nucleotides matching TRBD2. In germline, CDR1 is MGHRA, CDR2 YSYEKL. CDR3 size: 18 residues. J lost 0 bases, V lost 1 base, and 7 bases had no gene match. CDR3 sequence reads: CASSQALGLAANTGELFF. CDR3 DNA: TGCGCCAGCAGCCAAGCCCTCGGACTAGCAGCGAACACCGGGGAGCTGTTTTTT.

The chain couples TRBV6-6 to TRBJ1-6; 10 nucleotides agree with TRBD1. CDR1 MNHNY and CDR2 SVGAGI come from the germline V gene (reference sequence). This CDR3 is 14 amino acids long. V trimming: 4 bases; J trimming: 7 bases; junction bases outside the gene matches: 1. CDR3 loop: CASSWDRGNSPLHF. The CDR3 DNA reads TGTGCCAGCAGTTGGGACAGGGGCAATTCACCCCTCCACTTT.